This T cell receptor (beta chain) appears in the sequencing data of a study of T-cell reconstitution after alpha-beta-depleted transplantation in children. This CDR3 spans 12 amino acids. Germline CDR1 reads ENHRY; CDR2 reads SYGVKD. Trimming took off 5 bases at V and 10 bases at J, with 13 bases between the two ends. The authors prepared the TCRbeta library with unique molecular identifiers. TCRdb itself ran the PCR reads through MiXCR, one entry per CDR3 protein. Of around 800,000 distinct CDR3 sequences in the sample, roughly 15% were seen once. In this sample, this clonotype turned up a few times. Its antigen remains unidentified. Study-wide results and caveats: One year after transplant, T-cell counts and diversity came mostly from newly produced T cells. Surviving thymic progenitors and recipient T cells were the source of high TCRbeta diversity at day 60 in some patients.

The input for sequencing was PBMCs, mostly from graft donor cells, taken 360 days after TCRalphabeta/CD19-depleted stem cell transplant. The chain links TRBV10-3 to TRBJ2-3, with D perhaps TRBD2 (5 bases). The sequence was collected from a male patient younger than 18 who had a stem cell transplant for acute lymphoblastic leukemia, so the T cells may come from the graft donor. This chain's CDR3 is CAISFTLGAQYF. Here the CDR3 DNA reads TGTGCCATCAGTTTCACCCTCGGGGCGCAGTATTTT.